The rows below give T cell receptor beta chains drawn from one sample of a study of control samples from healthy donors and cancer patients. This table comes from immunoSEQ multiplex PCR, and its TCRdb copy is limited to in-frame clones, with some not included. Counted here are approximately 120,000 clones, around 89% occurring once; the ten biggest clones make up approximately 18%. The specimen sequenced was blood. Receptors originate from a woman aged 45 to 65 in good health. CDR3s include the opening cysteine and the closing phenylalanine or tryptophan. The D gene is left open where the match is weak. Not all rows give a size; the values are once, few, many and, for expanded clones, a class.

TRBJ1-1 | . | TRBV10-3 | . | CAISESGNTEAFF | TGTGCCATCAGTGAGTCGGGAAACACTGAAGCTTTCTTT
TRBJ2-5 | . | TRBV5-4 | . | CASSPRVEETQYF | TGTGCCAGCAGCCCCAGGGTAGAAGAGACCCAGTACTTC
TRBJ2-5 | . | TRBV5-1 | . | CASSLGGQQETQYF | TGCGCCAGCAGCCTGGGCGGACAGCAAGAGACCCAGTACTTC
TRBJ2-1 | . | TRBV15 | . | CATSFSNEQFF | TGTGCCACCTCGTTTTCTAATGAGCAGTTCTTC
TRBJ1-4 | . | TRBV2 | . | CASSAWGATNEKLFF | TGTGCCAGCAGTGCCTGGGGTGCAACTAATGAAAAACTGTTTTTT
TRBJ1-5 | . | TRBV7-3 | TRBD1 | CASSLGQNQPQHF | TGTGCCAGCAGCTTGGGACAGAATCAGCCCCAGCATTTT
TRBJ2-3 | . | TRBV4-1 | . | CASSQDRMLAPSTDTQYF | TGCGCCAGCAGCCAAGATCGCATGCTAGCTCCTAGCACAGATACGCAGTATTTT
TRBJ2-3 | . | TRBV2 | . | CANRDVGDTQYF | TGTGCCAACCGAGACGTGGGAGATACGCAGTATTTT
TRBJ2-1 | . | TRBV9 | TRBD2 | CASSGGGDLLRDEQFF | TGTGCCAGCAGCGGCGGGGGGGACCTCCTTCGCGATGAGCAGTTCTTC
TRBJ1-2 | . | TRBV15 | . | CATSRVTAGDYGYTF | TGTGCCACCAGCAGAGTTACGGCAGGAGACTATGGCTACACCTTC
TRBJ2-1 | . | TRBV5-8 | TRBD2 | CASILSGRRSYNEQFF | TGTGCCAGCATCCTATCCGGGAGGAGGTCCTACAATGAGCAGTTCTTC
TRBJ1-4 | . | TRBV25-1 | . | CALGKDCNEKLFF | TGTGCCTTAGGCAAGGACTGTAATGAAAAACTGTTTTTT
TRBJ2-1 | . | TRBV5-1 | . | CASSLAGGPSNEQFF | TGCGCCAGCAGCTTGGCAGGGGGGCCTTCCAATGAGCAGTTCTTC
TRBJ2-2 | . | TRBV5-5 | TRBD2 | CASSLNSGAGELFF | TGTGCCAGCAGCTTAAATAGCGGGGCCGGGGAGCTGTTTTTT
TRBJ2-1 | . | TRBV7-9 | . | CASSLGGSYNEQFF | TGTGCCAGCAGCTTGGGGGGCTCCTACAATGAGCAGTTCTTC
TRBJ1-2 | . | TRBV12-3/TRBV12-4 | . | CASSLNGYTF | TGTGCCAGCAGTTTAAACGGCTACACCTTC
TRBJ1-4 | once | TRBV7-9 | . | CASSLGGSRSNEKLFF | TGTGCCAGCAGCTTAGGTGGCAGCAGGAGTAATGAAAAACTGTTTTTT
TRBJ1-5 | . | TRBV7-2 | TRBD1 | CASSGGQVVSRNQPQHF | TGTGCCAGCAGCGGCGGACAGGTGGTTTCTCGCAATCAGCCCCAGCATTTT
TRBJ2-1 | . | TRBV3-1/TRBV3-2 | TRBD2 | CASSPRRGGPNEQFF | TGTGCCAGCAGCCCCCGGCGGGGGGGCCCAAATGAGCAGTTCTTC
TRBJ2-2 | . | TRBV6-2/TRBV6-3 | . | CASSWIKTGELFF | TGTGCCAGCAGTTGGATCAAGACCGGGGAGCTGTTTTTT
TRBJ2-1 | . | TRBV11-3 | . | CASSSGASSYNEQFF | TGTGCCAGCAGCTCTGGGGCTAGCTCCTACAATGAGCAGTTCTTC
TRBJ1-5 | . | TRBV5-3 | TRBD1 | CARSLKSGQGDSNQPQHF | TGTGCCAGAAGCTTAAAATCTGGACAGGGGGATAGCAATCAGCCCCAGCATTTT
TRBJ2-7 | once | TRBV4-2 | TRBD1 | CASSQEGTGYEQYF | TGTGCCAGCAGCCAAGAGGGGACAGGCTACGAGCAGTACTTC
TRBJ2-7 | . | TRBV7-9 | . | CASSPWDPSSYEQYF | TGTGCCAGCAGCCCCTGGGATCCCTCATCCTACGAGCAGTACTTC
TRBJ1-1 | . | TRBV20-1 | . | CSSGENTEAFF | TGCAGTAGTGGGGAGAACACTGAAGCTTTCTTT
TRBJ1-1 | few | TRBV6-2/TRBV6-3 | . | CASSTGYRNTEAFF | TGTGCCAGCAGTACAGGGTACCGGAACACTGAAGCTTTCTTT
TRBJ2-1 | . | TRBV27 | . | CASSFNGFTYNEQFF | TGTGCCAGCAGTTTTAACGGTTTTACCTACAATGAGCAGTTCTTC
TRBJ1-1 | once | TRBV27 | . | CASSSLGGGTEAFF | TGTGCCAGCAGCAGTTTAGGCGGGGGCACTGAAGCTTTCTTT
TRBJ2-1 | . | TRBV9 | TRBD2 | CASSPGTNYNEQFF | TGTGCCAGCAGCCCAGGGACTAACTACAATGAGCAGTTCTTC
TRBJ1-1 | . | TRBV5-1 | . | CASSLVSPGLEAFF | TGCGCCAGCAGCTTGGTCAGCCCTGGGCTTGAAGCTTTCTTT
TRBJ2-3 | . | TRBV9 | . | CASSVEPGSSTDTQYF | TGTGCCAGCAGCGTAGAACCGGGGAGTAGCACAGATACGCAGTATTTT
TRBJ1-1 | . | TRBV30 | . | CAWTEGFATEAFF | TGTGCCTGGACCGAGGGGTTTGCGACTGAAGCTTTCTTT
TRBJ2-3 | once | TRBV5-4 | TRBD2 | CAYRISGRGTDTQYF | TGTGCCTACCGAATTAGCGGGAGAGGGACAGATACGCAGTATTTT
TRBJ2-4 | once | TRBV3-1/TRBV3-2 | . | CASRQTLEPKNIQYF | TGTGCCAGCCGACAGACTCTGGAGCCCAAAAACATTCAGTACTTC
TRBJ2-2 | . | TRBV7-9 | TRBD2 | CASSFAAGGPTGELFF | TGTGCCAGCAGCTTCGCCGCGGGAGGTCCCACCGGGGAGCTGTTTTTT
TRBJ2-2 | . | TRBV7-2 | . | CASSLWGSGTGELFF | TGTGCCAGCAGCTTATGGGGGTCTGGCACCGGGGAGCTGTTTTTT
TRBJ2-2 | . | TRBV4-3 | . | CASSPVSNTGELFF | TGCGCCAGCAGCCCTGTATCGAACACCGGGGAGCTGTTTTTT
TRBJ2-1 | . | TRBV6-4 | TRBD2 | CASSRSGGPGGNEQFF | TGTGCCAGCAGTCGTTCGGGGGGGCCAGGTGGGAATGAGCAGTTCTTC
TRBJ2-1 | . | TRBV4-3 | . | CASSQGLASYNEQFF | TGCGCCAGCAGCCAAGGTTTAGCTTCCTACAATGAGCAGTTCTTC
TRBJ2-1 | few | TRBV11-2 | . | CASSLEYDSNNEQFF | TGTGCCAGCAGCTTAGAATATGACTCTAACAATGAGCAGTTCTTC